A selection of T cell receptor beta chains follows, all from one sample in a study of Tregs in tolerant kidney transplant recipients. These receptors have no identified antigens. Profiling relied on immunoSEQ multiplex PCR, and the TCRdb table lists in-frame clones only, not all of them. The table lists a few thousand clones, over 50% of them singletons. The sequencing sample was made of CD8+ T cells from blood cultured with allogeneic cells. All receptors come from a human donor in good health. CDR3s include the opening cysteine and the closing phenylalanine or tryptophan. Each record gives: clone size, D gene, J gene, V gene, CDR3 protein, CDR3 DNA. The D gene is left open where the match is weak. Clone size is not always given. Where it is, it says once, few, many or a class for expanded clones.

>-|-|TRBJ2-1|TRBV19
CASSLWTGYNEQFF
TGTGCCAGTAGTCTATGGACCGGATACAATGAGCAGTTCTTC
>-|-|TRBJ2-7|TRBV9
CASSVEGRGGDEQYF
TGTGCCAGCAGCGTAGAGGGCAGGGGGGGTGACGAGCAGTACTTC
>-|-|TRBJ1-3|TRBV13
CASSPPTGIISGNTIYF
TGTGCCAGCAGCCCCCCGACAGGTATTATCTCTGGAAACACCATATATTTT
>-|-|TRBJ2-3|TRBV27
CASSFRSTDTQYF
TGTGCCAGCAGTTTCCGTTCCACAGATACGCAGTATTTT
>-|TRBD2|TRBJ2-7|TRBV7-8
CASSSLEGGTYEQYF
TGTGCCAGCAGCTCTTTAGAGGGAGGGACCTACGAGCAGTACTTC
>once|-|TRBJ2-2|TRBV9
CASSVDGNTGELFF
TGTGCCAGCAGCGTAGACGGCAACACCGGGGAGCTGTTTTTT
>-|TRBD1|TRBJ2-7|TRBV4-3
CASSPRQGLDEQYF
TGCGCCAGCAGCCCGCGACAGGGTTTGGACGAGCAGTACTTC
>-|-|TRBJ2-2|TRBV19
CASSIWSGAGELFF
TGTGCCAGTAGTATATGGTCGGGGGCCGGGGAGCTGTTTTTT
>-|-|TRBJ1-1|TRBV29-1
CSATWTEIYTEAFF
TGCAGCGCGACCTGGACGGAGATTTACACTGAAGCTTTCTTT
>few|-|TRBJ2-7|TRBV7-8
CASRDLGLEQYF
TGTGCCAGCAGGGATCTAGGTTTAGAGCAGTACTTC
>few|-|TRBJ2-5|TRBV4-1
CASSRRTESQETQYF
TGCGCCAGCAGCCGAAGGACGGAATCCCAAGAGACCCAGTACTTC
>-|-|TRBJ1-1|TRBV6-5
CASSYSMGRGAEAFF
TGTGCCAGCAGTTACTCGATGGGGCGGGGGGCTGAAGCTTTCTTT
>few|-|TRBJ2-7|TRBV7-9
CASSLTWRNYEQYF
TGTGCCAGCAGCTTAACGTGGAGGAACTACGAGCAGTACTTC
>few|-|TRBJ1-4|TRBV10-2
CASSVGEKLFF
TGCGCCAGCAGTGTTGGTGAAAAACTGTTTTTT
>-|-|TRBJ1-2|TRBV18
CASSPYSGDQIYTF
TGTGCCAGCTCACCATACTCAGGGGACCAAATCTACACCTTC
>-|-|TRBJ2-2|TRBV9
CASSDGLAGELFF
TGTGCCAGCAGCGATGGACTGGCCGGGGAGCTGTTTTTT
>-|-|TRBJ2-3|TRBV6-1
CASPALGGSTDTQYF
TGTGCCAGCCCTGCCCTGGGCGGGAGCACAGATACGCAGTATTTT
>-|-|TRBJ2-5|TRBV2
CASRYLPGHQETQYF
TGTGCCAGCAGGTACTTACCCGGGCACCAAGAGACCCAGTACTTC
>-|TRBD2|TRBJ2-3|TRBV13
CASSSWTSGRGTDTQYF
TGTGCCAGCAGCTCATGGACTAGCGGGAGGGGGACAGATACGCAGTATTTT
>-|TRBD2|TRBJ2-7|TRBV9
CASSVGLAVTYEQYF
TGTGCCAGCAGCGTAGGACTAGCGGTGACCTACGAGCAGTACTTC
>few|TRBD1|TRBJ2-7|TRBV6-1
CASSEGDRLYEQYF
TGTGCCAGCAGTGAAGGGGACAGACTCTACGAGCAGTACTTC
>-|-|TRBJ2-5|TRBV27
CASGPLSTLGVETQYF
TGTGCCAGCGGGCCCCTATCTACGTTGGGGGTAGAGACCCAGTACTTC
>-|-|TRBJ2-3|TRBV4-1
CASSQEDPLPPTDTQYF
TGCGCCAGCAGCCAAGAAGACCCCCTACCCCCCACAGATACGCAGTATTTT
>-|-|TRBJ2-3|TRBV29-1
CSVEMVSLADTQYF
TGCAGCGTTGAAATGGTGTCGTTGGCAGATACGCAGTATTTT